The rows below give T cell receptor beta chains drawn from one sample of a study of molecular identifiers for immune sequencing clone quantification. TCRdb independently ran MiXCR on the PCR reads; one entry per CDR3 protein. This table has under 600,000 distinct CDR3 sequences, 20% to 25% appearing once. The sample consisted of naive CD8+ T cells from blood, with Jurkat cell RNA spiked in. These receptors all come from a human donor in good health. Some libraries in this study had Jurkat cell RNA spiked in. The CDR3 runs from the conserved cysteine through the conserved F or W. The order of the fields is CDR3 DNA, CDR3 protein, J gene, V gene, D gene, clone size. The D gene is left open where the match is weak. Clone size appears in some rows only: once, few, many, or a class for an expanded clone.

CDR3nt: TGTGCCAGCGGGGAGGGGGCCCTCTCTGGAAACACCATATATTTT
CDR3aa: CASGEGALSGNTIYF
j_gene: TRBJ1-3
v_gene: TRBV7-6
d_gene: TRBD1
abundance: NA

CDR3nt: TGCGCCAGCAGCTTGGAGGGACCAGACACCGGGGAGCTGTTTTTT
CDR3aa: CASSLEGPDTGELFF
j_gene: TRBJ2-2
v_gene: TRBV5-1
d_gene: NA
abundance: many

CDR3nt: TGCAGCGTTGAAGTTCGGACAGGGTTCGGCGAGCAGTACTTC
CDR3aa: CSVEVRTGFGEQYF
j_gene: TRBJ2-7
v_gene: TRBV29-1
d_gene: TRBD1
abundance: many

CDR3nt: TGTGCCAGCAGTTTTTACGGGGTAAACAATGAGCAGTTCTTC
CDR3aa: CASSFYGVNNEQFF
j_gene: TRBJ2-1
v_gene: TRBV12-3/TRBV12-4
d_gene: NA
abundance: NA

CDR3nt: TGTGCCAGCAGCCATGAGGGGACAGGCAGAGCTAACTATGGCTACACCTTC
CDR3aa: CASSHEGTGRANYGYTF
j_gene: TRBJ1-2
v_gene: TRBV16
d_gene: TRBD1
abundance: NA

CDR3nt: TGTGCCGGCAGTTACCCGACAGGGGCCAATAACAATGAGCAGTTCTTC
CDR3aa: CAGSYPTGANNNEQFF
j_gene: TRBJ2-1
v_gene: TRBV6-2/TRBV6-3
d_gene: TRBD1
abundance: NA

CDR3nt: TGTGCCAGCAGCCAAGATCCCCCCCCCAGCGGGGTAGCAGATACGCAGTATTTT
CDR3aa: CASSQDPPPSGVADTQYF
j_gene: TRBJ2-3
v_gene: TRBV3-1
d_gene: TRBD2
abundance: NA

CDR3nt: TGTGCTAGTGGTTTGGCGGACTACGAGCAGTACTTC
CDR3aa: CASGLADYEQYF
j_gene: TRBJ2-7
v_gene: TRBV12-5
d_gene: NA
abundance: many

CDR3nt: TGTGCCTGGAATCAAGTCCAAACCGATACGCAGTATTTT
CDR3aa: CAWNQVQTDTQYF
j_gene: TRBJ2-3
v_gene: TRBV30
d_gene: NA
abundance: many

CDR3nt: TGTGCCAGCAGTCCCAAGGGACTAAACACCGGGGAGCTGTTTTTT
CDR3aa: CASSPKGLNTGELFF
j_gene: TRBJ2-2
v_gene: TRBV27
d_gene: TRBD2
abundance: few